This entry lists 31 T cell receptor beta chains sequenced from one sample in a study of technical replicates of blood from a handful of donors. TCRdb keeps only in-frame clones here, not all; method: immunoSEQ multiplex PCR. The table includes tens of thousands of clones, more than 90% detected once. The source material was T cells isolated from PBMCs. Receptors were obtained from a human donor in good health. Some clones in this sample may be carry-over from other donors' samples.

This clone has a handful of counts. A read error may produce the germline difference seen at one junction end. As DNA, the CDR3 is TGTGCCAGCGGCTGGACTACCCCAGGCGATGAGCAGCTCTTC. Its translation: CASGWTTPGDEQLF. This chain connects TRBV6-1 to TRBJ2-1, with a possible D match to TRBD2 (6 bases). This CDR3 is built from 14 residues. Germline V gene data show CDR1 as MNHNS and CDR2 as SASEGT.

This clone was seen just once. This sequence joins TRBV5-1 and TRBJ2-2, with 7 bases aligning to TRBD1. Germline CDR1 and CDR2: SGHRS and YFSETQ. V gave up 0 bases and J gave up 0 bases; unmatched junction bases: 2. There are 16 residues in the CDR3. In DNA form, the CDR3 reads TGCGCCAGCAGCTTGGCCGGGACAGCGAACACCGGGGAGCTGTTTTTT. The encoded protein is CASSLAGTANTGELFF.

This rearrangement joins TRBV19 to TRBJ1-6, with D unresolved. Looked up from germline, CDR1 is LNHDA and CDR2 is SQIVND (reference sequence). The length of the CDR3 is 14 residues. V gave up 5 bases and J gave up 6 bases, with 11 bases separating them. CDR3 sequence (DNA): TGTGCCAGTAGTTACCAGGCGGGTAATTCACCCCTCCACTTT. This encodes CASSYQAGNSPLHF. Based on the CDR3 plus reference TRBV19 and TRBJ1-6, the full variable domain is DGGITQSPKYLFRKEGQNVTLSCEQNLNHDAMYWYRQDPGQGLRLIYYSQIVNDFQKGDIAEGYSVSREKKESFPLTVTSAQKNPTAFYLCASSYQAGNSPLHFGNGTRLTVT.

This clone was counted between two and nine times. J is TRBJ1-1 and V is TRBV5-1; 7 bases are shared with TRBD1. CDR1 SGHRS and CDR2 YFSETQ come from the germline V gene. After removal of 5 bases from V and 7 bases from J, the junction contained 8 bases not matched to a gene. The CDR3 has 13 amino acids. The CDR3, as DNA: TGCGCCAGCAGTACCCTTAGGGACAGTGAAGCTTTCTTT. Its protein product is CASSTLRDSEAFF. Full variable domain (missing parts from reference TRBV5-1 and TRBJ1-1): KAGVTQTPRYLIKTRGQQVTLSCSPISGHRSVSWYQQTPGQGLQFLFEYFSETQRNKGNFPGRFSGRQFSNSRSEMNVSTLELGDSALYLCASSTLRDSEAFFGQGTRLTVV.

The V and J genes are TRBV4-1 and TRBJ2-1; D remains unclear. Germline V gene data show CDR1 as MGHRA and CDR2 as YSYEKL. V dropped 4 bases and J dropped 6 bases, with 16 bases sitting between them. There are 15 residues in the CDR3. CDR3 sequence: CASSPFHAPSNEQFF. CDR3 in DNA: TGCGCCAGCAGCCCTTTCCACGCCCCCAGCAATGAGCAGTTCTTC.

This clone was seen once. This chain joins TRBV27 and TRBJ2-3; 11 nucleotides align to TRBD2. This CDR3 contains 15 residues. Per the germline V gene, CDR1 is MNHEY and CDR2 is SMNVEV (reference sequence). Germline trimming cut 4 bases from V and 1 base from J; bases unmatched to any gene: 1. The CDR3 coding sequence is TGTGCCAGCAGTTCACTAGCGGGAGGCACAGATACGCAGTATTTT. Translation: CASSSLAGGTDTQYF.

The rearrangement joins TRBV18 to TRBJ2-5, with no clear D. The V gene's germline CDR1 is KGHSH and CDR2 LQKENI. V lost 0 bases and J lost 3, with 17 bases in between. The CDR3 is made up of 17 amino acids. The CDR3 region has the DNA TGTGCCAGCTCACCACCGTCGCCATTCCGAGGAAAAGAGACCCAGTACTTC. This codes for CASSPPSPFRGKETQYF.

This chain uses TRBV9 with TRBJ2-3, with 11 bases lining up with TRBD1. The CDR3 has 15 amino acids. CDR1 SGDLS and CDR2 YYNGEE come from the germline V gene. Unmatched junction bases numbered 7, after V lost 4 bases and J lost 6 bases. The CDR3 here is CASSPRTGGADTQYF. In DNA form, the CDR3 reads TGTGCCAGCAGCCCGCGGACAGGGGGCGCGGATACGCAGTATTTT.

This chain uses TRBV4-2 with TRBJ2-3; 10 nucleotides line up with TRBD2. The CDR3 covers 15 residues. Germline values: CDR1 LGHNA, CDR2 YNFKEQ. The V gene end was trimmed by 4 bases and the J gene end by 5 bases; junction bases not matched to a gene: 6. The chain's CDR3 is CASSRVAGGEDTQYF. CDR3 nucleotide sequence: TGTGCCAGCAGCCGGGTAGCGGGAGGTGAAGATACGCAGTATTTT.

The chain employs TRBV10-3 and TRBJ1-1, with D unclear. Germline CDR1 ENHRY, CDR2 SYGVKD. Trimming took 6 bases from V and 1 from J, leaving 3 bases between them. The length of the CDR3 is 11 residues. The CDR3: CAISRNTEAFF. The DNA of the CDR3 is TGTGCCATCAGCCGGAACACTGAAGCTTTCTTT.

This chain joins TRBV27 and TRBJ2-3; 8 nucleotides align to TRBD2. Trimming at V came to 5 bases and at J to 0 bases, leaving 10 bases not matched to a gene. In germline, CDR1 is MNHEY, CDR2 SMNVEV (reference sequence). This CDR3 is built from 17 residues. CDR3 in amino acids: CASSPGPGRDSTDTQYF. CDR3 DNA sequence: TGTGCCAGCAGTCCAGGCCCCGGGAGGGACAGCACAGATACGCAGTATTTT.

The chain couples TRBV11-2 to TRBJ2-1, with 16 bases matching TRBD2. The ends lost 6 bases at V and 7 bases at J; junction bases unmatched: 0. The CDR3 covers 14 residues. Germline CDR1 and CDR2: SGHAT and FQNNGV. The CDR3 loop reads CASRGLAGGNEQFF. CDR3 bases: TGTGCCAGCAGGGGACTAGCGGGGGGGAATGAGCAGTTCTTC.

CDR3 sequence: CASHYRDGYGYTF. In nucleotides, the CDR3 is TGTGCCAGTCATTACAGGGACGGCTATGGCTACACCTTC. V is TRBV7-2 and J is TRBJ1-2; D perhaps matches TRBD1 (6 bases). The CDR3 extends over 13 amino acids. V was clipped by 9 bases and J by 4 bases, with 15 bases between them. Germline loops: CDR1 SGHTA, CDR2 FQGNSA.

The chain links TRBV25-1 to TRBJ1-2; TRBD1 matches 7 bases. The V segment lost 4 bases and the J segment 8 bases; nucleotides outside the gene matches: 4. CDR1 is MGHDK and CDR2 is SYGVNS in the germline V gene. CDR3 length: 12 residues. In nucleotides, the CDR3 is TGTGCCAGCAGTGCGACAGGGTTCGGCTACACCTTC. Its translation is CASSATGFGYTF.

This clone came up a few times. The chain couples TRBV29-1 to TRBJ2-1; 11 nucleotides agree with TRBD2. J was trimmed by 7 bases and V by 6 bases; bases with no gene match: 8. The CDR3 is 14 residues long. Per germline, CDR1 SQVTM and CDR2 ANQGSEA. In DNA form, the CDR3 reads TGCAGCGTCGCCACTAGCGGGAGTTGGAATGAGCAGTTCTTC. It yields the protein CSVATSGSWNEQFF.

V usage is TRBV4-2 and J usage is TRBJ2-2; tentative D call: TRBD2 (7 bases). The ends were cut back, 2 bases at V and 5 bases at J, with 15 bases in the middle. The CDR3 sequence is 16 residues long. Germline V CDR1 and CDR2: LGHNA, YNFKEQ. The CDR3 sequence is CASSQPLRGGTGELFF. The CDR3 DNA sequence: TGTGCCAGCAGCCAACCGCTCAGGGGAGGGACCGGGGAGCTGTTTTTT.

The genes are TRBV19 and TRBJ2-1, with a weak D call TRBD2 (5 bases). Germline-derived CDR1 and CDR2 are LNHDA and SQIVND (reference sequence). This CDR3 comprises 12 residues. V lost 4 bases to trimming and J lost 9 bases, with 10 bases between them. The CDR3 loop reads CASSTEVGEQFF. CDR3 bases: TGTGCCAGTAGTACGGAGGTGGGTGAGCAGTTCTTC.

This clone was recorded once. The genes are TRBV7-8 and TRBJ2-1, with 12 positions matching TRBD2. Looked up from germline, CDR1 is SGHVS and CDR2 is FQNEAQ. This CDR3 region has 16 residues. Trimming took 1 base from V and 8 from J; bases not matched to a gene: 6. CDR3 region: CASSLVLAGGPHEQFF. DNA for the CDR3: TGTGCCAGCAGCTTAGTTCTAGCGGGAGGGCCACATGAGCAGTTCTTC. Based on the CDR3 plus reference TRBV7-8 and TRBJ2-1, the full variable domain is GAGVSQSPRYKVAKRGQDVALRCDPISGHVSLFWYQQALGQGPEFLTYFQNEAQLDKSGLPSDRFFAERPEGSVSTLKIQRTQQEDSAVYLCASSLVLAGGPHEQFFGPGTRLTVL.

This chain's CDR3 is CASSLSGRPYSGNTIYF. The CDR3 DNA reads as TGTGCCAGCAGCTTAAGTGGGAGGCCTTACTCTGGAAACACCATATATTTT. This chain connects TRBV7-3 to TRBJ1-3; unclear D gene. The germline gives CDR1 SGHTA, CDR2 FQGTGA. V was cut by 1 base and J by 0 bases, with 13 bases left in between. This CDR3 is 17 amino acids long. The complete variable domain, with remaining parts taken from reference TRBV7-3 and TRBJ1-3, reads GAGVSQTPSNKVTEKGKYVELRCDPISGHTALYWYRQSLGQGPEFLIYFQGTGAADDSGLPNDRFFAVRPEGSVSTLKIQRTERGDSAVYLCASSLSGRPYSGNTIYFGEGSWLTVV.

The CDR3 DNA is TGTGCCAGCAGTTTTGAACAGAACACTGAAGCTTTCTTT. It yields the protein CASSFEQNTEAFF. The genes are TRBV6-4 and TRBJ1-1, with no clear D. CDR1 and CDR2 from the germline V gene are MRHNA and SNTAGT. Trimming left V 5 bases short and J 1 base short, with 8 bases between. CDR3 length: 13 residues.

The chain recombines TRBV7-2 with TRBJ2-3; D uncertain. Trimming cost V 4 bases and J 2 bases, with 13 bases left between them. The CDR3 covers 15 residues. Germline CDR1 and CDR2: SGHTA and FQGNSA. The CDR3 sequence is CASSSRGVLTDTQYF. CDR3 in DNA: TGTGCCAGCAGCTCCAGAGGCGTACTCACAGATACGCAGTATTTT.

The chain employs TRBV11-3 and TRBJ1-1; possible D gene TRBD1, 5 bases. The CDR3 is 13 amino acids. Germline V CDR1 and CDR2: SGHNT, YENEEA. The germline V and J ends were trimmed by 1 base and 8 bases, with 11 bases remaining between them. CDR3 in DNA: TGTGCCAGCAGCTTAGCCTCGGGGGGGGAAGCTTTCTTT. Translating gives CASSLASGGEAFF.

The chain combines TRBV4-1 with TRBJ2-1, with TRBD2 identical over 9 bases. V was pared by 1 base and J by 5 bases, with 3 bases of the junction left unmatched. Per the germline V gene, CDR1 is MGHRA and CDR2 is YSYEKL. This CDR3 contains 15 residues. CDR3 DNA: TGCGCCAGCAGCCAAGTCCCTAGCGGGAACAATGAGCAGTTCTTC. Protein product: CASSQVPSGNNEQFF.

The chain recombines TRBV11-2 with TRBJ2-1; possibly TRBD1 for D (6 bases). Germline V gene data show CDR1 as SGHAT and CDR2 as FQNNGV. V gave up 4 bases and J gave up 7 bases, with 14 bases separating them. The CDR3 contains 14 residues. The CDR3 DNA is TGTGCCAGCAGCTCCACCGGGACAAAAAATGAGCAGTTCTTC. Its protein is CASSSTGTKNEQFF.

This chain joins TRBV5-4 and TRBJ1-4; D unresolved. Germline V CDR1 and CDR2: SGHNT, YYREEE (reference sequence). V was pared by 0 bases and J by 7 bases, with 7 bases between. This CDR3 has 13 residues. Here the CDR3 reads CASSLGHLEKLFF. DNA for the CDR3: TGTGCCAGCAGCTTGGGGCACCTTGAAAAACTGTTTTTT.

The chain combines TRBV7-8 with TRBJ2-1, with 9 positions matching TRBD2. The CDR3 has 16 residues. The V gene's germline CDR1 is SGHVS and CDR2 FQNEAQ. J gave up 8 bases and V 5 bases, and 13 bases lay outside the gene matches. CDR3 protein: CASSQYSGSSLDEQFF. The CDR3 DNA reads TGTGCCAGCAGCCAGTATAGCGGGAGTTCGTTGGATGAGCAGTTCTTC.

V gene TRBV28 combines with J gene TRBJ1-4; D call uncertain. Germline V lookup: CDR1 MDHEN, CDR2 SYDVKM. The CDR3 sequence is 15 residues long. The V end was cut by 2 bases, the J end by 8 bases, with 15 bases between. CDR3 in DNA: TGTGCCAGCAGTTTAAAATGGGTGTCTAGGGAAAAACTGTTTTTT. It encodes CASSLKWVSREKLFF. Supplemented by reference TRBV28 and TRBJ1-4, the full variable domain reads DVKVTQSSRYLVKRTGEKVFLECVQDMDHENMFWYRQDPGLGLRLIYFSYDVKMKEKGDIPEGYSVSREKKERFSLILESASTNQTSMYLCASSLKWVSREKLFFGSGTQLSVL.

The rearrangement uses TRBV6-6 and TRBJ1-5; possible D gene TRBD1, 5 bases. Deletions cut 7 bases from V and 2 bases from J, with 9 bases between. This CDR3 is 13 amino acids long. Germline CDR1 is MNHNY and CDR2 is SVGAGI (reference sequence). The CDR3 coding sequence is TGTGCCAGCACCCGGGGGGGCAATCAGCCCCAGCATTTT. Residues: CASTRGGNQPQHF.

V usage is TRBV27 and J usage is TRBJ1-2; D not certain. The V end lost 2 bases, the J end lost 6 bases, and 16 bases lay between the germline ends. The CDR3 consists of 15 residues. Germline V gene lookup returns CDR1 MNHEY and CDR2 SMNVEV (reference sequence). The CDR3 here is CASSLQSRAFDGYTF. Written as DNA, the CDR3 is TGTGCCAGCAGTTTACAAAGTAGAGCCTTTGATGGCTACACCTTC.

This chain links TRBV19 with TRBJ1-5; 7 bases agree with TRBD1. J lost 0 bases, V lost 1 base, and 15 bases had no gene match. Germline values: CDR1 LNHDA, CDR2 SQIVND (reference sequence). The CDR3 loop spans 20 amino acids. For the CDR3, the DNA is TGTGCCAGTAGTATAGTGAGAATGGACAGGACGTATTATAGCAATCAGCCCCAGCATTTT. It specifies CASSIVRMDRTYYSNQPQHF.

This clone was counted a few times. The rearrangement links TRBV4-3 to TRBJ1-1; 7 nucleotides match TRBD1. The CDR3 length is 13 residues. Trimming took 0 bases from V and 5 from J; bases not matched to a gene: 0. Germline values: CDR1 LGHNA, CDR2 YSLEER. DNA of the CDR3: TGCGCCAGCAGCCAAGACAGGGGGACTGAAGCTTTCTTT. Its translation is CASSQDRGTEAFF.